This T cell receptor beta chain came from a study of T cell responses to AZD1222 COVID-19 vaccine. A remark on this clone: The antigen is undetermined.

Profiled with immunoSEQ multiplex PCR; TCRdb holds only in-frame clones, not every one. Found here are fewer than 150,000 clones, about 93% of them singletons; the top ten hold roughly 0.9%. General study findings and limits: Recipients of two AZD1222 doses showed rising Spike-specific TCR breadth and depth. Nearly half of the spike-specific TCRs reportedly recognize variant regions that carry no mutations. Females outnumbered males among donors, who were mostly white British; clonal diversity was possibly underestimated.

The CDR3 has 13 amino acids. V was shortened by 7 bases and J by 7 bases, with 16 bases between the two germline ends. CDR1 and CDR2 (germline): SNHLY, FYNNEI. This rearrangement joins TRBV2 to TRBJ1-2; D may be TRBD1 (6 bases). The source was peripheral blood, collected on day 0 of AZD1222 vaccination. The TCR originated in an adult in good health. CDR3 coding DNA: TGTGCCAGCACCCCAAGGGGGGCGGGTGGCTACACCTTC. Protein product: CASTPRGAGGYTF.